This is a list of T cell receptor beta chains from one sample in a study of CD8 T cell repertoires and HIV-1 epitope variants. No antigen is known for these receptors. Generated by immunoSEQ multiplex PCR, the TCRdb table keeps only in-frame clones and is missing some. The sample shows about 5,300 clones, approximately 61% of them seen only once. Material: cultured CD8+ T cells derived from PBMCs. These receptors were taken from a male donor with HIV. The CDR3 runs from the conserved cysteine through the conserved F or W. D genes are given only for firm matches. Size values are once, few and many counts, or a class for expanded clones, and some rows have none.

D	V	size	J	DNA	CDR3
.	TRBV27	.	TRBJ2-7	TGTGCCAGCAGTTTATCAGGGACCGTGGGGGAGCAGTACTTC	CASSLSGTVGEQYF
.	TRBV11-3	.	TRBJ1-6	TGTGCCAGCAGCTTAGGTCGGGGTTCACCCCTCCACTTT	CASSLGRGSPLHF
.	TRBV23-1	.	TRBJ1-1	TGCGCCAGCAAACACGGGAACACTGAAGCTTTCTTT	CASKHGNTEAFF
TRBD2	TRBV7-3	.	TRBJ2-5	TGTGCCAGCAGCTTAGGCGGGGGTCCTCAAGAGACCCAGTACTTC	CASSLGGGPQETQYF
.	TRBV5-4	.	TRBJ2-3	TGTGCCAGCAGCCCCACCCCCGACCAATCGAGCACAGATACGCAGTATTTT	CASSPTPDQSSTDTQYF
.	TRBV5-4	.	TRBJ2-5	TGTGCCAGCAGTTTACAGGTTACAGAGACCCAGTACTTC	CASSLQVTETQYF
TRBD2	TRBV19	few	TRBJ2-7	TGTGCCAGTAGTTTAGCGGGAGCGAACTACGAGCAGTACTTC	CASSLAGANYEQYF
.	TRBV19	.	TRBJ1-2	TGTGCCAGTAGTATAGATCATCGGAGTGGCTACACCTTC	CASSIDHRSGYTF
TRBD1	TRBV5-4	.	TRBJ1-4	TGTGCCAGCAGCTTGGCCGGGACAGGGGATGAAAAACTGTTTTTT	CASSLAGTGDEKLFF
TRBD1	TRBV9	.	TRBJ2-3	TGTGCCAGCAGCGAGGGGGCTGCCACAGATACGCAGTATTTT	CASSEGAATDTQYF
.	TRBV4-1	.	TRBJ2-2	TGCGCCAGCAGCCAAGAGGTCACCGGGGAGCTGTTTTTT	CASSQEVTGELFF
.	TRBV11-2	.	TRBJ2-7	TGTGCCAGCAGCTTAGATCGAAACTCCTTCTCCTACGAGCAGTACTTC	CASSLDRNSFSYEQYF